Below are 24 T cell receptor beta chains sequenced from a single sample in a study of T-cell reconstitution after alpha-beta-depleted transplantation in children. Molecular barcoding with unique molecular identifiers was used for the TCRbeta library. Using its own MiXCR run on the PCR reads, TCRdb lists one record per CDR3 protein. Of around 400,000 distinct CDR3 sequences detected, approximately 20% appear once; the ten largest clones hold around 4%. The sequenced sample was PBMCs from the stem cell graft donor, obtained from the stem cell graft. Receptor source: a human donor who donated a stem cell graft to a child with acute myeloid leukemia.

This clonotype was seen many times. For the CDR3, the DNA is TGCAGTGCTAGAGATGGGACACCCCAAGAGACCCAGTACTTC. Protein: CSARDGTPQETQYF. V usage is TRBV20-1 and J usage is TRBJ2-5, with a weak D call TRBD1 (6 bases). The germline V and J ends were trimmed by 0 bases and 1 base, with 9 bases remaining between them. The CDR3 length is 14 residues. Germline loops: CDR1 DFQATT, CDR2 SNEGSKA (reference sequence).

This clonotype came up many times. The rearrangement links TRBV25-1 to TRBJ2-1, with D perhaps given as TRBD1 or TRBD2 (5 bases each). From germline, CDR1 is MGHDK and CDR2 SYGVNS. With 1 base removed from V and 5 bases from J, the gap between germline ends came to 12 bases. CDR3 length: 15 amino acids. The CDR3 loop reads CASSESGRYHNEQFF. In DNA form, the CDR3 reads TGTGCCAGCAGTGAATCGGGGCGATACCACAATGAGCAGTTCTTC.

The rearrangement joins TRBV10-2 to TRBJ2-5; no clear D gene. The V gene's germline CDR1 is WSHSY and CDR2 SAAADI. V lost 2 bases, J lost 4 bases, and 8 bases lay in between. The CDR3 has 13 amino acids. Here the CDR3 reads CASSERARETQYF. In DNA, the CDR3 is TGCGCCAGCAGTGAGCGCGCGCGAGAGACCCAGTACTTC.

This clonotype was seen more than once but under ten times. The chain combines TRBV5-1 with TRBJ1-1, with D unclear. Deletions cut 0 bases from V and 0 bases from J, with 12 bases between. The germline gives CDR1 SGHRS, CDR2 YFSETQ. The CDR3 length is 16 residues. In DNA form, the CDR3 reads TGCGCCAGCAGCTTGGCTTCTGGCAGCATGAACACTGAAGCTTTCTTT. As protein: CASSLASGSMNTEAFF.

This clonotype was recorded only once. The genes are TRBV20-1 and TRBJ1-1; D perhaps matches TRBD1 (5 bases). Germline CDR1 and CDR2: DFQATT and SNEGSKA (reference sequence). There are 13 residues in the CDR3. V was clipped by 0 bases and J by 8 bases, with 13 bases between them. The CDR3 here is CSAREVWTPEAFF. Written as DNA, the CDR3 is TGCAGTGCTAGAGAAGTCTGGACACCCGAAGCTTTCTTT.

The chain is built from TRBV4-1 and TRBJ2-5; D is uncertain. The V and J ends lost 0 bases and 2 bases respectively, with 13 bases between them. In germline, CDR1 is MGHRA, CDR2 YSYEKL. CDR3 length equals 16 residues. The DNA of the CDR3 is TGCGCCAGCAGCCAAGAGGGTAGGGCGCTTCAAGAGACCCAGTACTTC. Residues: CASSQEGRALQETQYF.

This clonotype was recorded at least ten times. The chain links TRBV20-1 to TRBJ2-1, with D perhaps TRBD2 (6 bases). Trimming removed 3 bases at V and 4 bases at J, with 19 bases between. The CDR3 is 16 residues long. Germline V CDR1 and CDR2: DFQATT, SNEGSKA (reference sequence). CDR3 sequence reads: CSASLGLLGGYNEQFF. CDR3 coding DNA: TGCAGTGCTAGTCTGGGACTCTTAGGAGGGTACAATGAGCAGTTCTTC.

The CDR3, as DNA: TGCGCCAGCACGGGGGCAGACCAAGAGACCCAGTACTTC. Translating it yields CASTGADQETQYF. The genes are TRBV5-1 and TRBJ2-5; D may match TRBD1 or TRBD2 (6 bases each). The germline V gene encodes CDR1 SGHRS and CDR2 YFSETQ. V was cut by 6 bases and J by 0 bases, with 9 bases left in between. The CDR3 contains 13 residues.

The rearrangement joins TRBV7-9 to TRBJ1-1; 8 bases are a match to TRBD1. In germline, CDR1 is SEHNR, CDR2 FQNEAQ (reference sequence). Trimming cost V 5 bases and J 11 bases; bases outside gene matches: 7. CDR3 length: 12 residues. CDR3 amino acids: CASSRDRRRAFF. In nucleotides, the CDR3 is TGTGCCAGCAGCCGGGACAGGAGGCGGGCTTTCTTT. Full variable domain (rest looked up from reference TRBV7-9 and TRBJ1-1): DTGVSQNPRHKITKRGQNVTFRCDPISEHNRLYWYRQTLGQGPEFLTYFQNEAQLEKSRLLSDRFSAERPKGSFSTLEIQRTEQGDSAMYLCASSRDRRRAFFGQGTRLTVV.

J is TRBJ2-7 and V is TRBV7-8, with D possibly TRBD2 on 5 matching bases. Germline V gene lookup returns CDR1 SGHVS and CDR2 FQNEAQ. There are 14 residues in the CDR3. The germline V and J ends were trimmed by 4 bases and 3 bases, with 13 bases remaining between them. The CDR3 is CASSSGTSNYEQYF. CDR3 coding DNA: TGTGCCAGCAGCTCAGGAACTAGTAACTACGAGCAGTACTTC.

This clonotype came up many times. The chain combines TRBV3-1 with TRBJ2-6, with 7 positions matching TRBD1. CDR1 and CDR2 from the germline V gene are LGHDT and YNNKEL (reference sequence). V was pared by 4 bases and J by 4 bases, with 7 bases of the junction left unmatched. The CDR3 extends over 16 amino acids. CDR3 in amino acids: CASSPETGTGANVLTF. In nucleotides, the CDR3 is TGTGCCAGCAGCCCAGAGACAGGGACCGGGGCCAACGTCCTGACTTTC.

The rearrangement links TRBV28 to TRBJ1-6; D ambiguous. The CDR3 runs 15 residues. Trimming took off 5 bases at V and 6 bases at J, with 14 bases between the two ends. Germline assignment: CDR1 MDHEN and CDR2 SYDVKM. The CDR3 sequence is CASSPINFSNSPLHF. In DNA form, the CDR3 reads TGTGCCAGCAGTCCCATAAACTTCTCTAATTCACCCCTCCACTTT.

This clonotype was counted between two and nine times. The V call is TRBV6-2 or TRBV6-3, the J call TRBJ2-2, with a possible D match to TRBD2 (6 bases). CDR3 length equals 15 residues. The V end was cut by 2 bases, the J end by 4 bases, with 11 bases between. Germline V lookup: CDR1 MNHEY, CDR2 SVGEGT. CDR3 sequence (DNA): TGTGCCAGCAGTTACGGGAGGACGGGCACCGGGGAGCTGTTTTTT. It specifies CASSYGRTGTGELFF.

The gene calls are TRBV18 and TRBJ2-7; D might be TRBD1 (6 bases). Trimming pared 3 bases from V and 6 bases from J, leaving 18 bases between. Germline V lookup: CDR1 KGHSH, CDR2 LQKENI. This CDR3 contains 15 residues. The CDR3 DNA sequence: TGTGCCAGCTCACCTGAAGTCGGGTCAGGGGTCGAGCAGTACTTC. Its translation: CASSPEVGSGVEQYF. The whole variable domain, filled in from reference TRBV18 and TRBJ2-7, reads NAGVMQNPRHLVRRRGQEARLRCSPMKGHSHVYWYRQLPEEGLKFMVYLQKENIIDESGMPKERFSAEFPKEGPSILRIQQVVRGDSAAYFCASSPEVGSGVEQYFGPGTRLTVT.

This chain uses TRBV11-1 with TRBJ2-3; TRBD1 agrees at 8 bases. Per the germline V gene, CDR1 is SGHAT and CDR2 is FQDESV (reference sequence). The CDR3 is made up of 18 amino acids. Germline trimming cut 5 bases from V and 5 bases from J; bases unmatched to any gene: 18. The CDR3, as DNA: TGTGCCAGCAGCCTGCCCAGGGGGCGAGAGATCGGGGGAGATACGCAGTATTTT. Amino acid sequence: CASSLPRGREIGGDTQYF.

The V gene is TRBV6-1, the J gene TRBJ2-7, with D possibly being TRBD1 (6 bases). V was clipped by 2 bases and J by 7 bases, with 21 bases between them. This CDR3 comprises 16 residues. Germline-derived CDR1 and CDR2 are MNHNS and SASEGT. DNA of the CDR3: TGTGCCAGCAGTGAACCCCCGGGACACAGGCCTGGGGAGCAGTACTTC. It encodes CASSEPPGHRPGEQYF.

This clonotype came up a few times. V gene TRBV25-1 combines with J gene TRBJ2-2; D perhaps matches TRBD2 (5 bases). CDR1 and CDR2 (germline): MGHDK, SYGVNS. The CDR3 is 14 amino acids. V was trimmed by 3 bases and J by 6 bases, leaving 11 bases between them. CDR3 coding DNA: TGTGCCAGCAGTGAGCGGGCAGGTGCCGGGGAGCTGTTTTTT. Residues: CASSERAGAGELFF.

The rearrangement uses TRBV6-5 and TRBJ2-2, with TRBD2 identical over 7 bases. V trimming: 2 bases; J trimming: 6 bases; junction bases outside the gene matches: 3. The CDR3 has 14 residues. CDR1 and CDR2 (germline): MNHEY, SVGAGI. Written as DNA, the CDR3 is TGTGCCAGCAGTTACCGGACTAGTTCCGGGGAGCTGTTTTTT. The encoded protein is CASSYRTSSGELFF.

This clonotype was observed a few times. The genes are TRBV7-3 and TRBJ2-1; D possibly corresponds to TRBD1 (6 bases). With 5 bases removed from V and 10 bases from J, the gap between germline ends came to 15 bases. The germline gives CDR1 SGHTA, CDR2 FQGTGA. The CDR3 length is 13 residues. The CDR3: CASSPSSGTEQFF. Here the CDR3 DNA reads TGTGCCAGCAGCCCATCCTCGGGGACAGAGCAGTTCTTC.

This clonotype occurred a few times. The V call is TRBV11-2, the J call TRBJ2-7; D could derive from TRBD1 or TRBD2 (5 bases each). Trimming pared 7 bases from V and 2 bases from J, leaving 12 bases between. The CDR3 loop spans 13 amino acids. Germline values: CDR1 SGHAT, CDR2 FQNNGV. CDR3 bases: TGTGCCAGCACCTCGGGACCCACCTACGAGCAGTACTTC. Translating it yields CASTSGPTYEQYF.

This clonotype was detected many times. This chain uses TRBV20-1 with TRBJ1-4, with D maybe TRBD1 (6 bases). The length of the CDR3 is 13 residues. The V gene lost 0 bases and the J gene lost 8 bases, with 10 bases spanning the gap. CDR1 and CDR2 (germline): DFQATT, SNEGSKA (reference sequence). In DNA, the CDR3 is TGCAGTGCTAGAGATAGGAGGGGGGAAAAACTGTTTTTT. Residues: CSARDRRGEKLFF.

The V and J genes are TRBV12-3 or TRBV12-4 and TRBJ2-1; D may be TRBD2 (6 bases). CDR3 length: 15 amino acids. Trimming shortened V by 6 bases and J by 6 bases, and 18 bases separated the two germline ends. CDR3 sequence: CASSPYQTSFNEQFF. The CDR3 nucleotides are TGTGCCAGCAGCCCTTACCAGACTAGTTTCAATGAGCAGTTCTTC.

The gene calls are TRBV20-1 and TRBJ2-1; D might be TRBD1 (5 bases). The germline V gene encodes CDR1 DFQATT and CDR2 SNEGSKA (reference sequence). V lost 6 bases and J 0 bases, leaving 12 bases between the germline ends. The CDR3 runs to 14 residues. CDR3 DNA sequence: TGCAGTGCCAACGGACACAGCTCCTACAATGAGCAGTTCTTC. Translated: CSANGHSSYNEQFF.

The rearrangement links TRBV6-2 or TRBV6-3 to TRBJ2-1; 7 positions match TRBD2. The germline CDR1 and CDR2 sequences are MNHEY and SVGEGT. J gave up 8 bases and V 5 bases, and 6 bases lay outside the gene matches. CDR3 length equals 13 residues. CDR3 DNA sequence: TGTGCCAGCAGTCATCCAGCGGGACATGAGCAGTTCTTC. The encoded protein is CASSHPAGHEQFF.